These 21 T cell receptor beta chains were sequenced from one sample in a study of OX40 agonist ivuxolimab in advanced cancers. Only in-frame clones appear in the TCRdb table, and some are missing; sequencing was by immunoSEQ multiplex PCR. This table holds some 59,000 clones, approximately 86% found once. Specimen: CD4+ or CD8+ T cells sorted from blood, collected in a trial of the OX40 agonist ivuxolimab. The receptor set was obtained from an adult with an advanced solid tumor such as melanoma, head and neck, liver or kidney cancer.

This chain links TRBV28 with TRBJ2-7; TRBD1 matches at 8 bases. The CDR3 is made up of 13 amino acids. Germline assignment: CDR1 MDHEN and CDR2 SYDVKM. V dropped 8 bases and J dropped 5; count of bases not matched to a gene: 8. The DNA for the CDR3 is TGTGCCAGCGCGCCCAGGGGGCAACACGAGCAGTACTTC. This gives the protein CASAPRGQHEQYF.

The V gene is TRBV25-1, the J gene TRBJ1-3; D is undetermined. The V gene's germline CDR1 is MGHDK and CDR2 SYGVNS. With 3 bases removed from V and 10 bases from J, the gap between germline ends came to 13 bases. The CDR3 runs 13 residues. CDR3 bases: TGTGCCAGCAGTGACCGGACCTCGGGGACCATATATTTT. Its translation is CASSDRTSGTIYF.

The rearrangement links TRBV9 to TRBJ1-2, with TRBD1 matching 7 bases. From germline, CDR1 is SGDLS and CDR2 YYNGEE. The CDR3 consists of 14 residues. V lost 4 bases, J lost 6 bases, and 9 bases stayed unmatched. CDR3 amino acids: CASSPQTGINGYTF. The CDR3 DNA is TGTGCCAGCAGCCCCCAGACAGGGATCAATGGCTACACCTTC.

The chain couples TRBV28 to TRBJ1-5, with 9 bases lining up with TRBD1. CDR3 length: 19 amino acids. The germline V gene encodes CDR1 MDHEN and CDR2 SYDVKM. Losses at the gene ends were 3 bases for V and 1 base for J; bases not matched to a gene: 13. The CDR3 bases are TGTGCCAGCAGTTTTCCCGAGACAGGGGGATTTTCGAGCAATCAGCCCCAGCATTTT. Protein product: CASSFPETGGFSSNQPQHF.

This sequence joins TRBV11-2 and TRBJ2-5; perhaps TRBD1 as D (7 bases). The DNA end lines up better with TRBJ2-7; the J call may be wrong. The germline CDR1 and CDR2 sequences are SGHAT and FQNNGV. The CDR3 extends over 15 amino acids. This CDR3 reads CASSFVQGGSYEQYF. In DNA, the CDR3 is TGTGCCAGCAGCTTTGTGCAGGGGGGCTCCTACGAGCAGTACTTC.

The V gene is TRBV7-9, the J gene TRBJ2-1; TRBD1 matches 9 bases. CDR1 SEHNR and CDR2 FQNEAQ come from the germline V gene (reference sequence). CDR3 length equals 17 residues. V lost 5 bases, J lost 8 bases, and 16 bases stayed unmatched. The CDR3 reads CASSPWPGTGRSDEQFF. The CDR3 DNA reads as TGTGCCAGCAGCCCTTGGCCCGGGACAGGGCGTTCGGATGAGCAGTTCTTC.

The J gene is TRBJ2-7, the V gene TRBV6-6, with a tentative D call TRBD1 (5 bases). This CDR3 comprises 12 residues. Trimming removed 10 bases from V and 2 bases from J, with 12 bases in between. Germline V lookup: CDR1 MNHNY, CDR2 SVGAGI (reference sequence). CDR3 sequence: CAIAGNPYEQYF. CDR3 DNA sequence: TGTGCCATCGCAGGGAACCCCTACGAGCAGTACTTC.

The chain employs TRBV28 and TRBJ2-6; no clear D gene. CDR1 MDHEN and CDR2 SYDVKM come from the germline V gene. The length of the CDR3 is 15 residues. V dropped 6 bases and J dropped 3 bases, with 12 bases sitting between them. The CDR3 region has the DNA TGTGCCAGCAGCGGTTTTAGTGGTGGGGCCAACGTCCTGACTTTC. Translated, it gives CASSGFSGGANVLTF.

The V gene is TRBV7-2, the J gene TRBJ2-1; 7 bases match TRBD2. CDR3 length equals 15 residues. Germline loops: CDR1 SGHTA, CDR2 FQGNSA. Germline trimming cut 0 bases from V and 4 bases from J; bases unmatched to any gene: 3. CDR3 amino acids: CASSLAGTIYNEQFF. The CDR3 DNA follows: TGTGCCAGCAGCTTAGCAGGGACTATATACAATGAGCAGTTCTTC.

The gene calls are TRBV18 and TRBJ2-7; TRBD2 is a possible D gene (5 bases). V was cut by 5 bases and J by 5 bases, with 10 bases left in between. This CDR3 has 12 residues. Germline V gene data show CDR1 as KGHSH and CDR2 as LQKENI. The CDR3 is CASSRGNNEQYF. CDR3 nucleotide sequence: TGTGCCAGCTCAAGAGGGAACAACGAGCAGTACTTC.

The V gene is TRBV7-9, the J gene TRBJ2-7; TRBD1 is a possible D gene (6 bases). The V end lost 6 bases, the J end lost 4 bases, and 10 bases lay between the germline ends. In germline, CDR1 is SEHNR, CDR2 FQNEAQ (reference sequence). The CDR3 runs 12 residues. The CDR3 sequence is CASSPRGYEQYF. CDR3 DNA sequence: TGTGCCAGCAGTCCGAGGGGGTACGAGCAGTACTTC.

The chain has TRBV18 and TRBJ2-6; D may be TRBD2 (5 bases). Germline values: CDR1 KGHSH, CDR2 LQKENI. CDR3 length: 19 residues. V gave up 3 bases and J gave up 3 bases, with 21 bases separating them. The CDR3 sequence: CASSPGFSSPGGGANVLTF. CDR3 nucleotides: TGTGCCAGCTCACCCGGATTCTCCTCCCCCGGAGGTGGGGCCAACGTCCTGACTTTC.

This clone was seen once. The chain employs TRBV28 and TRBJ2-3; the match to TRBD1 covers 11 bases. This CDR3 contains 15 residues. Germline values: CDR1 MDHEN, CDR2 SYDVKM. V was clipped by 8 bases and J by 4 bases; unmatched bases: 8. CDR3: CASGLDRGLPDTQYF. In nucleotides, the CDR3 is TGTGCCAGCGGACTGGACAGGGGGCTTCCAGATACGCAGTATTTT.

This chain joins TRBV19 and TRBJ2-6; 8 bases fit TRBD1. Germline assignment: CDR1 LNHDA and CDR2 SQIVND (reference sequence). CDR3 length: 16 residues. With 4 bases clipped from V and 2 bases from J, the junction kept 4 bases outside the gene matches. The DNA for the CDR3 is TGTGCCAGTAGTACCCCAGGGGGCGCTGGGGCCAACGTCCTGACTTTC. It is translated as CASSTPGGAGANVLTF. Full variable domain (rest looked up from reference TRBV19 and TRBJ2-6): DGGITQSPKYLFRKEGQNVTLSCEQNLNHDAMYWYRQDPGQGLRLIYYSQIVNDFQKGDIAEGYSVSREKKESFPLTVTSAQKNPTAFYLCASSTPGGAGANVLTFGAGSRLTVL.

The chain uses TRBV5-1 and TRBJ2-7; no definite D call. With 0 bases removed from V and 6 bases from J, the gap between germline ends came to 10 bases. CDR3 length equals 13 residues. Germline-derived CDR1 and CDR2 are SGHRS and YFSETQ. The CDR3 DNA is TGCGCCAGCAGCTTGGATTTTACAACCGAGCAGTACTTC. It translates to CASSLDFTTEQYF.

The rearrangement links TRBV11-2 to TRBJ1-2; the match to TRBD1 covers 8 bases. This CDR3 is 16 amino acids long. In germline, CDR1 is SGHAT, CDR2 FQNNGV. V lost 3 bases, J lost 7 bases, and 13 bases stayed unmatched. Written as DNA, the CDR3 is TGTGCCAGCAGCTTCGTACCCGACAGGGGTAGCGGTGGCTACACCTTC. Protein product: CASSFVPDRGSGGYTF.

The V and J genes are TRBV15 and TRBJ1-4; D perhaps matches TRBD1 (6 bases). Deletions cut 3 bases from V and 7 bases from J, with 12 bases between. Germline CDR1 LNHNV, CDR2 YYDKDF (reference sequence). The CDR3 spans 14 residues. The CDR3 sequence: CATSRDQGTEKLFF. In DNA, the CDR3 is TGTGCCACCAGCAGGGATCAGGGGACTGAAAAACTGTTTTTT.

The genes are TRBV30 and TRBJ1-1, with TRBD1 matching 7 bases. In germline, CDR1 is GTSNPN, CDR2 SVGIG (reference sequence). Trimming cost V 8 bases and J 0 bases; bases outside gene matches: 6. The CDR3 loop spans 13 amino acids. The CDR3 spells CAHRTGMNTEAFF. In DNA, the CDR3 is TGTGCCCACCGGACAGGTATGAACACTGAAGCTTTCTTT.

This clone was observed a single time. V usage is TRBV28 and J usage is TRBJ1-5, with 8 bases matching TRBD1. Losses at the gene ends were 7 bases for V and 5 bases for J; bases not matched to a gene: 22. CDR1 MDHEN and CDR2 SYDVKM come from the germline V gene. The CDR3 extends over 19 amino acids. The CDR3 reads CASNPIQGARILGDQPQHF. DNA of the CDR3: TGTGCCAGCAACCCTATCCAGGGGGCAAGGATATTGGGCGATCAGCCCCAGCATTTT.

This sequence joins TRBV28 and TRBJ1-5, with D possibly matching TRBD1 (5 bases). Germline loops: CDR1 MDHEN, CDR2 SYDVKM. Between the trimmed V and J ends, which lost 6 bases and 6 bases, there was a span of 15 bases. This CDR3 has 14 amino acids. The CDR3 region has the DNA TGTGCCAGCAGGCGCCCGGGACGTAGTCAGCCCCAGCATTTT. It is translated as CASRRPGRSQPQHF.

The chain recombines TRBV19 with TRBJ1-2, with D unclear. In germline, CDR1 is LNHDA, CDR2 SQIVND (reference sequence). The CDR3 is 12 residues long. V lost 5 bases to trimming and J lost 8 bases, with 12 bases between them. CDR3 amino acids: CASSARLEGYTF. The CDR3 DNA reads TGTGCCAGTAGTGCACGCCTCGAAGGCTACACCTTC.